What follows are 21 T cell receptor beta chains derived from one specimen sequenced in a study of blood T cells in healthy people across ages. Primed by a sample-barcoded 5' primer and a J-beta primer mix, a second PCR proceeded for 7 to 11 cycles. TCRdb reanalysed the 5' RACE reads using MiXCR and keeps one entry per CDR3 protein. The table has about 1.6 million distinct CDR3 sequences, roughly 32% seen once. Material: blood. Receptor source: a woman aged 25 to 45 in good health.

The rearrangement links TRBV20-1 to TRBJ1-6; possible D gene TRBD1, 5 bases. In germline, CDR1 is DFQATT, CDR2 SNEGSKA (reference sequence). The CDR3 is 14 amino acids. The germline V and J ends were trimmed by 4 bases and 8 bases, with 15 bases remaining between them. Here the CDR3 DNA reads TGCAGTGCTAACCGGGACGGTGGACATTCACCCCTCCACTTT. Its translation is CSANRDGGHSPLHF.

There are a few counts of this clonotype. The chain couples TRBV7-8 to TRBJ2-3, with 9 positions matching TRBD2. CDR3 length equals 19 residues. V gave up 1 base and J gave up 6 bases; unmatched junction bases: 17. Germline-derived CDR1 and CDR2 are SGHVS and FQNEAQ. CDR3 residues: CASSLGWASGATYRDTQYF. In nucleotides, the CDR3 is TGTGCCAGCAGCTTAGGGTGGGCTAGCGGGGCTACTTATAGGGATACGCAGTATTTT.

With respect to this clonotype: A much larger clone differs by one base, so this may be a read error. The CDR3 region has the DNA TGTGCCAGCAGTCAAGAGTTAATAGCTAACTGTGGCTACACCTTC. This codes for CASSQELIANCGYTF. This chain connects TRBV3-1 to TRBJ1-2, with D unresolved. Germline loops: CDR1 LGHDT, CDR2 YNNKEL (reference sequence). The length of the CDR3 is 15 residues.

This clonotype has more than one count but fewer than ten. J is TRBJ2-7 and V is TRBV6-6; 8 bases match TRBD2. J lost 3 bases, V lost 7 bases, and 5 bases had no gene match. The length of the CDR3 is 13 residues. Per the germline V gene, CDR1 is MNHNY and CDR2 is SVGAGI (reference sequence). The CDR3 DNA reads TGTGCCAGCACCGCGGGACTAGTCTACGAGCAGTACTTC. Translated: CASTAGLVYEQYF.

J is TRBJ2-5 and V is TRBV9; the match to TRBD2 covers 12 bases. Germline values: CDR1 SGDLS, CDR2 YYNGEE. CDR3 size: 15 residues. The V segment lost 4 bases and the J segment 11 bases; nucleotides outside the gene matches: 12. The CDR3: CASSPTSGRAREQYF. The CDR3 DNA follows: TGTGCCAGCAGCCCGACTAGCGGGAGAGCGAGGGAGCAGTACTTC.

This clonotype has more than one count but fewer than ten. This chain links TRBV5-1 with TRBJ2-7, with 9 bases fitting TRBD1. This CDR3 is 15 amino acids long. V dropped 7 bases and J dropped 2; count of bases not matched to a gene: 10. CDR1 SGHRS and CDR2 YFSETQ come from the germline V gene. In DNA, the CDR3 is TGCGCCAGCGCACAGGGGGCCACGGGGCCCTACGAGCAGTACTTC. Protein product: CASAQGATGPYEQYF. The full variable domain, completed using reference TRBV5-1 and TRBJ2-7, is KAGVTQTPRYLIKTRGQQVTLSCSPISGHRSVSWYQQTPGQGLQFLFEYFSETQRNKGNFPGRFSGRQFSNSRSEMNVSTLELGDSALYLCASAQGATGPYEQYFGPGTRLTVT.

This clonotype was counted at least ten times. The CDR3 loop is CSAIDQGRGEKLFF. Written as DNA, the CDR3 is TGCAGTGCCATAGACCAGGGGCGCGGGGAAAAACTGTTTTTT. The chain carries TRBV20-1 and TRBJ1-4; a possible D gene is TRBD1 (6 bases). Trimming removed 6 bases at V and 8 bases at J, with 19 bases between. The CDR3 length is 14 residues. Germline CDR1 DFQATT, CDR2 SNEGSKA (reference sequence).

This clonotype was seen ten or more times. V is TRBV29-1 and J is TRBJ2-5, with unresolved D. The V end lost 6 bases, the J end lost 7 bases, and 12 bases lay between the germline ends. Per the germline V gene, CDR1 is SQVTM and CDR2 is ANQGSEA. The CDR3 contains 11 residues. CDR3 in DNA: TGCAGCGTCCCCGAGGTCGGGACCCAGTACTTC. This gives the protein CSVPEVGTQYF.

This clonotype has just a few counts. The V and J genes are TRBV11-2 and TRBJ2-1; 7 positions match TRBD2. This CDR3 contains 17 residues. CDR1 and CDR2 (germline): SGHAT, FQNNGV. V lost 8 bases, J lost 6 bases, and 19 bases stayed unmatched. The chain's CDR3 is CASRNPLAAGARNEQFF. The CDR3 nucleotides read TGTGCCAGCCGGAACCCACTAGCTGCGGGAGCCCGCAATGAGCAGTTCTTC.

J is TRBJ2-7 and V is TRBV10-3; the D gene is possibly TRBD2 (5 bases). The V end was cut by 6 bases, the J end by 3 bases, with 9 bases between. The CDR3 runs 12 residues. Germline CDR1 and CDR2: ENHRY and SYGVKD. The CDR3 sequence: CAIRREGYEQYF. The CDR3 nucleotides are TGTGCCATCAGACGGGAAGGCTACGAGCAGTACTTC.

This clonotype was detected ten times or more. J is TRBJ1-2 and V is TRBV27; no reliable D call. The CDR3 loop spans 11 amino acids. V lost 6 bases to trimming and J lost 4 bases, with 6 bases between them. Germline CDR1 and CDR2: MNHEY and SMNVEV (reference sequence). CDR3 in amino acids: CASSRGYGYTF. The CDR3 DNA reads as TGTGCCAGCAGCCGAGGCTATGGCTACACCTTC.

The V and J genes are TRBV7-9 and TRBJ2-1; unclear D gene. This CDR3 spans 14 amino acids. V was cut by 4 bases and J by 8 bases, with 15 bases left in between. Germline V gene sequence: CDR1 SEHNR, CDR2 FQNEAQ (reference sequence). The CDR3 reads CASSWALSGDEQFF. The DNA for the CDR3 is TGTGCCAGCAGCTGGGCCCTGTCTGGGGATGAGCAGTTCTTC.

The chain uses TRBV20-1 and TRBJ2-1; maybe TRBD2 (7 bases). The V end lost 0 bases, the J end lost 12 bases, and 21 bases lay between the germline ends. Germline V lookup: CDR1 DFQATT, CDR2 SNEGSKA (reference sequence). This CDR3 is built from 15 residues. The CDR3 loop reads CSARDPRGGYEGQFF. CDR3 in DNA: TGCAGTGCTAGAGATCCGAGGGGGGGATATGAAGGGCAGTTCTTC.

This chain links TRBV20-1 with TRBJ1-5; no reliable D call. The length of the CDR3 is 15 residues. Per the germline V gene, CDR1 is DFQATT and CDR2 is SNEGSKA (reference sequence). V was cut by 3 bases and J by 0 bases, with 12 bases left in between. CDR3 nucleotide sequence: TGCAGTGCTAGGAGACAAGTTAATAGCAATCAGCCCCAGCATTTT. Translated: CSARRQVNSNQPQHF.

This clonotype appeared a single time. The V call is TRBV6-1, the J call TRBJ2-6, with D hard to call. The germline gives CDR1 MNHNS, CDR2 SASEGT. The CDR3 contains 15 residues. V lost 4 bases and J lost 2, with 9 bases in between. The CDR3 loop reads CASSGSGTGANVLTF. The CDR3 DNA reads as TGTGCCAGCAGTGGAAGTGGAACTGGGGCCAACGTCCTGACTTTC.

This chain uses TRBV29-1 with TRBJ1-2; 7 bases are shared with TRBD1. CDR1 SQVTM and CDR2 ANQGSEA come from the germline V gene. V shed 7 bases and J 4 bases; nucleotides not matched to a gene: 12. The length of the CDR3 is 14 residues. As DNA, the CDR3 is TGCAGCGAGAGGGGGCAGGGAGGAGGCTATGGCTACACCTTC. It yields the protein CSERGQGGGYGYTF.

This clonotype appeared a few times. This chain links TRBV10-3 with TRBJ1-6; no reliable D call. CDR1 ENHRY and CDR2 SYGVKD come from the germline V gene. The CDR3 is 13 residues long. The V end lost 10 bases, the J end lost 7 bases, and 14 bases lay between the germline ends. CDR3 nucleotides: TGTGCCACTCGAACTGACGGGAATTCACCCCTCCACTTT. The encoded protein is CATRTDGNSPLHF.

This clonotype was recorded at least ten times. The rearrangement links TRBV4-1 to TRBJ2-7; a possible D gene is TRBD2 (6 bases). V was clipped by 4 bases and J by 0 bases, with 19 bases between them. This CDR3 has 17 residues. The germline V gene has CDR1 MGHRA and CDR2 YSYEKL. This chain's CDR3 is CASSPKLRGGLSYEQYF. In DNA, the CDR3 is TGCGCCAGCAGCCCCAAACTTAGGGGAGGCCTCTCCTACGAGCAGTACTTC.

V usage is TRBV5-1 and J usage is TRBJ1-1; 10 nucleotides agree with TRBD1. V lost 4 bases, J lost 5 bases, and 8 bases stayed unmatched. The CDR3 is 15 residues long. Germline CDR1 SGHRS, CDR2 YFSETQ. CDR3 nucleotide sequence: TGCGCCAGCAGCCCGGGACAGGGGACGGGAACTGAAGCTTTCTTT. It yields the protein CASSPGQGTGTEAFF. Variable domain in full (rest from reference TRBV5-1 and TRBJ1-1): KAGVTQTPRYLIKTRGQQVTLSCSPISGHRSVSWYQQTPGQGLQFLFEYFSETQRNKGNFPGRFSGRQFSNSRSEMNVSTLELGDSALYLCASSPGQGTGTEAFFGQGTRLTVV.

This rearrangement joins TRBV28 to TRBJ1-2, with D possibly matching TRBD1 (6 bases). The V gene's germline CDR1 is MDHEN and CDR2 SYDVKM. Trimming took off 2 bases at V and 8 bases at J, with 15 bases between the two ends. The CDR3 extends over 14 amino acids. The CDR3 protein is CASSLNREVKGYTF. Written as DNA, the CDR3 is TGTGCCAGCAGTTTAAACAGGGAGGTCAAAGGCTACACCTTC.

The V call is TRBV30, the J call TRBJ1-2; D unresolved. Germline V gene data show CDR1 as GTSNPN and CDR2 as SVGIG (reference sequence). The CDR3 is 13 residues long. Trimming took 3 bases from V and 2 from J, leaving 10 bases between them. CDR3 nucleotides: TGTGCCTGGAGCGCGGCAGTCAACTATGGCTACACCTTC. Protein product: CAWSAAVNYGYTF.